The sequence of this T cell receptor beta chain was determined in a study of CD8 T cells in ankylosing spondylitis. Study observations and caveats: Matched synovial fluid from ankylosing spondylitis patients was reported to be enriched for disease-linked clones. Disease-linked clones, CD8+, were relatively rare in peripheral blood. Certain motif variants had earlier appeared in reactive arthritis synovial fluid and blood.

Library preparation for TCR beta used quantitative 5'-RACE with molecular barcodes. TCRdb re-called the 5' RACE reads with MiXCR, one entry per CDR3 protein. The sample holds 300,000 to 400,000 distinct CDR3 sequences, 20% to 25% seen once. V was shortened by 1 base and J by 4 bases, with 11 bases between the two germline ends. Germline CDR1 is DFQATT and CDR2 is SNEGSKA (reference sequence). CDR3 length: 14 amino acids. This clonotype was detected only a few times. Its antigen is as yet unknown. The sequenced sample consisted of blood, either unsorted or a sorted T cell fraction (not recorded which). The V call is TRBV20-1, the J call TRBJ2-1; possibly TRBD2 for D (5 bases). The TCR comes from a male donor with ankylosing spondylitis or in good health (not recorded which). Written as DNA, the CDR3 is TGCAGTGCTAGAGGGAGGAGGTCTTACAATGAGCAGTTCTTC. Its translation: CSARGRRSYNEQFF.